A single sample gave rise to the 15 T cell receptor beta chains below, sequenced in a study of identical twins. MiXCR, applied by TCRdb to the 5' RACE reads, yields one record per CDR3 protein. This table holds under 400,000 distinct CDR3 sequences, approximately 9.1% found once. Specimen: naive T cells sorted from blood. These receptors originate from a woman in her 50s in good health.

This chain connects TRBV20-1 to TRBJ2-3; 8 positions agree with TRBD2. The V and J ends lost 1 base and 6 bases, in that order; junction bases with no gene match: 12. Per the germline V gene, CDR1 is DFQATT and CDR2 is SNEGSKA (reference sequence). The CDR3 covers 16 residues. The CDR3 DNA reads as TGCAGTGCTAGAGGGCCCTCCGGACTAGCCCCGGATACGCAGTATTTT. This encodes CSARGPSGLAPDTQYF.

V usage is TRBV11-2 and J usage is TRBJ1-4, with D perhaps matching TRBD1 (5 bases). The length of the CDR3 is 14 residues. Germline assignment: CDR1 SGHAT and CDR2 FQNNGV. The V gene lost 2 bases and the J gene lost 3 bases, with 7 bases spanning the gap. DNA for the CDR3: TGTGCCAGCAGCTTACGGGGACCTAATGAAAAACTGTTTTTT. The encoded protein is CASSLRGPNEKLFF.

This chain connects TRBV20-1 to TRBJ2-1, with D tentatively TRBD2 (5 bases). Germline CDR1 reads DFQATT; CDR2 reads SNEGSKA (reference sequence). The CDR3 runs to 12 residues. V was shortened by 5 bases and J by 7 bases, with 12 bases between the two germline ends. CDR3 region: CSAYPLGNEQFF. CDR3 coding DNA: TGCAGTGCTTACCCACTAGGAAATGAGCAGTTCTTC.

The chain joins TRBV7-8 to TRBJ2-1, with TRBD2 matching 7 bases. V lost 3 bases to trimming and J lost 0 bases; unmatched junction nucleotides: 2. Germline loops: CDR1 SGHVS, CDR2 FQNEAQ. This CDR3 is 15 amino acids long. The CDR3 loop is CASSFQRGSYNEQFF. CDR3 sequence (DNA): TGTGCCAGCAGCTTCCAGCGGGGCTCCTACAATGAGCAGTTCTTC. The whole variable domain, filled in from reference TRBV7-8 and TRBJ2-1, reads GAGVSQSPRYKVAKRGQDVALRCDPISGHVSLFWYQQALGQGPEFLTYFQNEAQLDKSGLPSDRFFAERPEGSVSTLKIQRTQQEDSAVYLCASSFQRGSYNEQFFGPGTRLTVL.

This clonotype came up many times. V is TRBV9 and J is TRBJ2-7, with 11 bases identical to TRBD2. V gave up 3 bases and J gave up 3 bases; unmatched junction bases: 5. From germline, CDR1 is SGDLS and CDR2 YYNGEE. The CDR3 has 15 residues. The CDR3 spells CASSESGTSGYEQYF. CDR3 in DNA: TGTGCCAGCAGCGAATCCGGGACTAGCGGCTACGAGCAGTACTTC.

At least ten counts were recorded for this clonotype. V is TRBV5-1 and J is TRBJ2-1; D is unclear. Germline CDR1 reads SGHRS; CDR2 reads YFSETQ. Trimming stripped 4 bases from V and 0 bases from J, with 17 bases between. CDR3 length: 17 amino acids. DNA of the CDR3: TGCGCCAGCAGCATAAACCCAGCACTAAGCTCCTACAATGAGCAGTTCTTC. It encodes CASSINPALSSYNEQFF.

This clonotype was detected a few times. The J gene is TRBJ2-3, the V gene TRBV15; weak D call: TRBD2 (5 bases). Trimming took off 1 base at V and 0 bases at J, with 8 bases between the two ends. Per germline, CDR1 LNHNV and CDR2 YYDKDF (reference sequence). The CDR3 extends over 15 amino acids. CDR3 coding DNA: TGTGCCACCAGCAGAGGACGAGGGAGCACAGATACGCAGTATTTT. Amino acids: CATSRGRGSTDTQYF.

This clonotype was observed a few times. The gene calls are TRBV29-1 and TRBJ2-5; D gene unclear. Germline CDR1 reads SQVTM; CDR2 reads ANQGSEA. The germline V and J ends were trimmed by 6 bases and 4 bases, with 15 bases remaining between them. The CDR3 covers 13 residues. CDR3: CSVESLVGETQYF. The CDR3 region has the DNA TGCAGCGTCGAAAGCCTAGTGGGAGAGACCCAGTACTTC.

This clonotype has a handful of counts. This rearrangement joins TRBV24-1 to TRBJ2-6; D not resolved. This CDR3 has 17 amino acids. Per the germline V gene, CDR1 is KGHDR and CDR2 is SFDVKD. Trimming took off 3 bases at V and 0 bases at J, with 11 bases between the two ends. The DNA for the CDR3 is TGTGCCACCAGTGATCCCGGAGAGAGCTCTGGGGCCAACGTCCTGACTTTC. This translates into CATSDPGESSGANVLTF.

This clonotype was seen a handful of times. The CDR3 protein is CASSSPGGANTGELFF. The CDR3 DNA sequence: TGTGCCAGTAGTTCCCCAGGGGGGGCGAACACCGGGGAGCTGTTTTTT. This rearrangement joins TRBV19 to TRBJ2-2, with D perhaps assigned TRBD1 or TRBD2 (7 bases each). The CDR3 length is 16 residues. V was clipped by 5 bases and J by 0 bases, with 13 bases between them. Germline-derived CDR1 and CDR2 are LNHDA and SQIVND (reference sequence).

The V call is TRBV6-5, the J call TRBJ2-2, with unresolved D. CDR1 is MNHEY and CDR2 is SVGAGI in the germline V gene. This CDR3 is 15 amino acids long. V gave up 7 bases and J gave up 1 base, with 13 bases separating them. The CDR3 DNA follows: TGTGCCAGCAACCACGGGTTACAGAACACCGGGGAGCTGTTTTTT. It translates to CASNHGLQNTGELFF.

The chain is built from TRBV18 and TRBJ1-2; 8 nucleotides agree with TRBD1. CDR3 size: 14 residues. J was trimmed by 7 bases and V by 8 bases; bases with no gene match: 12. Germline CDR1 and CDR2: KGHSH and LQKENI. The CDR3 region has the DNA TGTGCCAGCCAGCCCCGGGACAGGACGGGTGGCTACACCTTC. Its translation: CASQPRDRTGGYTF.

In its sample, this clonotype was seen many times. The gene calls are TRBV5-1 and TRBJ1-5; maybe TRBD1 (6 bases). Looked up from germline, CDR1 is SGHRS and CDR2 is YFSETQ. Trimming stripped 4 bases from V and 0 bases from J, with 11 bases between. This CDR3 comprises 15 residues. The CDR3: CASSPDSYSNQPQHF. The CDR3 nucleotides are TGCGCCAGCAGCCCGGACAGCTATAGCAATCAGCCCCAGCATTTT.

Only a few counts were recorded for this clonotype. J is TRBJ2-5 and V is TRBV20-1, with D possibly being TRBD1 or TRBD2 (5 bases each). Trimming cost V 0 bases and J 5 bases, with 16 bases left between them. CDR1 is DFQATT, CDR2 SNEGSKA, per germline (reference sequence). The CDR3 runs 15 residues. The CDR3 region has the DNA TGCAGTGCTAGAGATAGTGGGACCCCCTCGGAGACCCAGTACTTC. Encoded protein: CSARDSGTPSETQYF.

This clonotype was seen repeatedly, ten times or more. V gene TRBV6-6 combines with J gene TRBJ2-2, with D perhaps matching TRBD2 (5 bases). CDR1 and CDR2 (germline): MNHNY, SVGAGI (reference sequence). The CDR3 consists of 15 residues. Trimming shortened V by 2 bases and J by 5 bases, and 12 bases separated the two germline ends. CDR3 DNA sequence: TGTGCCAGCAGTTACCCGGTGGGAGCTACCGGGGAGCTGTTTTTT. It translates to CASSYPVGATGELFF.